This T cell receptor beta chain was recovered during a study of blood T cell repertoires in COVID-19. Across the whole study: The analysed material was cDNA or gDNA that came from T cells, B-cell-depleted T cells, or PBMCs.

Trimming cost V 7 bases and J 1 base; bases outside gene matches: 3. The CDR3 contains 13 residues. CDR1 is KGHSH, CDR2 LQKENI, per germline. Methods used by the authors: Estimates of nucleated cell counts were drawn from the amplification of reference gene primers. Only in-frame clones appear in the TCRdb table, and some are missing; sequencing was by immunoSEQ multiplex PCR. The DNA was the basis for D and trimming; V, J and clone size are from that table. The sample lists about 140,000 clones, roughly 76% occurring once. This clone was seen only a few times. Sequencing input: peripheral blood. The rearrangement links TRBV18 to TRBJ2-5, with 7 positions matching TRBD1. This clonotype was obtained from a man at least 80 years old with acute or convalescent COVID-19. CDR3 residues: CASLGQLQETQYF. The CDR3 nucleotides read TGTGCCAGCTTGGGACAGCTCCAAGAGACCCAGTACTTC.